Following are 15 T cell receptor beta chains from one sample sequenced in a study of cytomegalovirus exposure and HLA in healthy donors. With 60 Vbeta and 13 Jbeta primers, the PCR was carried out. TCRdb's copy holds only in-frame clones and misses some; the assay was immunoSEQ multiplex PCR. This table holds roughly 120,000 clones, around 75% found once. The source material was PBMCs. Receptors were obtained from a woman younger than 30 in good health and CMV-seronegative.

This chain connects TRBV28 to TRBJ1-5; no clear D. The CDR3 runs to 16 residues. In germline, CDR1 is MDHEN, CDR2 SYDVKM. The V end was cut by 5 bases, the J end by 0 bases, with 14 bases between. CDR3 DNA: TGTGCCAGCAGTCCTGGAGGACGGGATAGCAATCAGCCCCAGCATTTT. The encoded protein is CASSPGGRDSNQPQHF.

The genes are TRBV9 and TRBJ2-1, with TRBD2 matching over 7 bases. The J segment lost 0 bases and the V segment lost 4 bases, leaving 1 base of the junction unmatched. Germline CDR1 and CDR2: SGDLS and YYNGEE. The CDR3 is made up of 14 amino acids. This CDR3 is CASSRGVSYNEQFF. DNA of the CDR3: TGTGCCAGCAGCCGGGGGGTCTCCTACAATGAGCAGTTCTTC.

The chain is built from TRBV27 and TRBJ2-3; 12 nucleotides match TRBD2. The CDR3 covers 16 residues. The V gene end was trimmed by 3 bases and the J gene end by 6 bases; junction bases not matched to a gene: 7. CDR1 MNHEY and CDR2 SMNVEV come from the germline V gene (reference sequence). The CDR3 DNA sequence: TGTGCCAGCAGTTTCATACTAGCGGGGGGAGCCGATACGCAGTATTTT. This gives the protein CASSFILAGGADTQYF.

V and J are TRBV5-1 and TRBJ2-7; TRBD1 is a possible D gene (5 bases). The CDR3 spans 16 residues. V was pared by 0 bases and J by 2 bases, with 15 bases between. Germline-derived CDR1 and CDR2 are SGHRS and YFSETQ. CDR3 residues: CASSLGGIDRAYEQYF. The CDR3 DNA reads TGCGCCAGCAGCTTGGGGGGCATCGACAGAGCCTACGAGCAGTACTTC.

J is TRBJ2-7 and V is TRBV6-1, with D possibly being TRBD2 (6 bases). The germline gives CDR1 MNHNS, CDR2 SASEGT. V was clipped by 3 bases and J by 4 bases, with 13 bases between them. The CDR3 has 14 residues. CDR3 coding DNA: TGTGCCAGCAGTGATCCGGGACTTGGTTACGAGCAGTACTTC. It encodes CASSDPGLGYEQYF.

The chain uses TRBV6-5 and TRBJ2-2; D may be TRBD2 (6 bases). From germline, CDR1 is MNHEY and CDR2 SVGAGI. CDR3 length: 14 amino acids. Trimming took 2 bases from V and 8 from J, leaving 12 bases between them. CDR3 DNA: TGTGCCAGCAGTTACGGGGGGTCTGCGGGGGAGCTGTTTTTT. This sequence encodes CASSYGGSAGELFF.

The chain uses TRBV9 and TRBJ1-6; 7 bases map to TRBD1. Germline lookup yields CDR1 SGDLS and CDR2 YYNGEE. There are 15 residues in the CDR3. V shed 2 bases and J 6 bases; nucleotides not matched to a gene: 5. The CDR3 sequence: CASSVEGTANSPLHF. CDR3 bases: TGTGCCAGCAGCGTGGAGGGGACAGCTAATTCACCCCTCCACTTT.

J is TRBJ2-2 and V is TRBV6-5; 8 nucleotides agree with TRBD2. Germline assignment: CDR1 MNHEY and CDR2 SVGAGI. The CDR3 loop spans 15 amino acids. The ends lost 7 bases at V and 7 bases at J; junction bases unmatched: 11. CDR3 region: CASNRGGGQGGELFF. Here the CDR3 DNA reads TGTGCCAGCAACCGCGGCGGGGGGCAGGGCGGGGAGCTGTTTTTT.

The CDR3: CASSSPTGGYYEQYF. The CDR3 DNA reads TGTGCCAGCAGTTCACCGACAGGGGGCTACTACGAGCAGTACTTC. The chain uses TRBV6-5 and TRBJ2-7; 10 positions match TRBD1. CDR1 and CDR2 (germline): MNHEY, SVGAGI. The junction had 6 bases not matched to a gene; V was cut back by 4 bases and J by 3 bases. This CDR3 spans 15 amino acids.

The rearrangement links TRBV28 to TRBJ1-5; perhaps TRBD1 as D (5 bases). V was cut by 5 bases and J by 6 bases, with 11 bases left in between. This CDR3 comprises 13 residues. Per germline, CDR1 MDHEN and CDR2 SYDVKM. The CDR3 protein is CASSPLGGQPQHF. In DNA form, the CDR3 reads TGTGCCAGCAGTCCTCTGGGGGGTCAGCCCCAGCATTTT.

This clone was detected a few times. This chain uses TRBV7-9 with TRBJ1-4; the D gene is possibly TRBD1 (5 bases). V shed 1 base and J shed 7 bases, with 19 bases lying between them. Germline CDR1 reads SEHNR; CDR2 reads FQNEAQ (reference sequence). The CDR3 is 17 amino acids. CDR3 sequence reads: CASSLGPLGALVEKLFF. The CDR3 DNA reads TGTGCCAGCAGCTTAGGTCCTCTAGGGGCCCTAGTTGAAAAACTGTTTTTT.

This chain links TRBV5-4 with TRBJ2-1, with 12 bases aligning to TRBD2. This CDR3 contains 15 residues. The V segment lost 0 bases and the J segment 7 bases; nucleotides outside the gene matches: 2. From germline, CDR1 is SGHNT and CDR2 YYREEE (reference sequence). As DNA, the CDR3 is TGTGCCAGCAGCTTGGTCACTAGCGGGGGGAATGAGCAGTTCTTC. As protein: CASSLVTSGGNEQFF.

V usage is TRBV5-4 and J usage is TRBJ1-1; D call uncertain. The V and J ends lost 4 bases and 1 base respectively, with 8 bases between them. Germline-derived CDR1 and CDR2 are SGHNT and YYREEE (reference sequence). CDR3 length: 13 amino acids. DNA of the CDR3: TGTGCCAGCAGCCCGAGGAAGAACACTGAAGCTTTCTTT. It specifies CASSPRKNTEAFF.

This chain links TRBV28 with TRBJ1-1; TRBD1 is a possible D gene (5 bases). CDR3 length equals 15 residues. V was clipped by 6 bases and J by 6 bases, with 20 bases between them. The germline V gene has CDR1 MDHEN and CDR2 SYDVKM. The CDR3 loop is CASRGLGAVFAEAFF. CDR3 nucleotide sequence: TGTGCCAGCAGGGGGCTAGGGGCCGTTTTTGCTGAAGCTTTCTTT.

The chain joins TRBV19 to TRBJ1-1, with D possibly being TRBD1 (5 bases). The CDR3 consists of 15 residues. Trimming cost V 6 bases and J 1 base, with 15 bases left between them. Germline CDR1 and CDR2: LNHDA and SQIVND (reference sequence). CDR3: CASSSGFAWNTEAFF. In nucleotides, the CDR3 is TGTGCCAGTAGCTCAGGGTTTGCTTGGAACACTGAAGCTTTCTTT.